A single sample gave rise to the 22 T cell receptor beta chains below, sequenced in a study of vaccination effects on CD4 cells after COVID-19 (dated by TCRdb to the early 2020s). Libraries came from the immunoSEQ multiplex PCR assay. The table was pulled from immuneACCESS by TCRdb, which kept in-frame rearrangements only. Such tables lose some clones; where checked, under half of the loss comes from unresolved V genes, and the rest has no known cause. This sample is represented by about 54,000 clones; roughly 80% of them were singletons. 2% to 3% of the sample comes from the top ten. In the ViraFEST assay, PBMC were stimulated with viral peptide pools, and TCR sequencing was then used to find antigen-specific CD4+ T cell clonotypes based on their expansion. After around 10 days of culture, CD4+ T cells were isolated with the EasySep CD4+ T cell isolation kit. What these receptors recognize is not known.

The source was CD4+ T cells from PBMCs cultured with HCoV-229E spike peptides, collected before COVID-19 vaccination. The intended sense of this specimen's cell subset or site label: HCoV-229E spike overlapping peptide pool stimulation. These receptors all come from a human donor who received a COVID-19 vaccine.

CDR3 loop: CASQLLANTGELFF. The CDR3 nucleotides read TGTGCCAGCCAACTACTGGCAAACACCGGGGAGCTGTTTTTT. The V and J genes are TRBV2 and TRBJ2-2; D is unresolved. Trimming left V 8 bases short and J 2 bases short, with 12 bases between. CDR3 length: 14 amino acids. Germline V gene lookup returns CDR1 SNHLY and CDR2 FYNNEI.

The chain joins TRBV12-5 to TRBJ2-2; D is uncertain. Germline lookup yields CDR1 LGHNT and CDR2 FRNRAP. This CDR3 has 13 residues. The V end was cut by 3 bases, the J end by 2 bases, with 4 bases between. CDR3 region: CASGLINTGELFF. CDR3 nucleotide sequence: TGTGCTAGTGGTTTAATTAACACCGGGGAGCTGTTTTTT.

This rearrangement joins TRBV7-8 to TRBJ1-1; D is possibly TRBD1 (6 bases). The V end was cut by 1 base, the J end by 2 bases, with 8 bases between. The CDR3 runs to 14 residues. CDR1 is SGHVS and CDR2 is FQNEAQ in the germline V gene. DNA for the CDR3: TGTGCCAGCAGCTTAGTACAGGGAAACACTGAAGCTTTCTTT. This codes for CASSLVQGNTEAFF.

V usage is TRBV6-2 or TRBV6-3 and J usage is TRBJ1-5; D is undetermined. CDR1 is MNHEY and CDR2 is SVGEGT in the germline V gene. V was shortened by 6 bases and J by 11 bases, with 8 bases between the two germline ends. The CDR3 covers 10 residues. Here the CDR3 reads CASSPSSQHF. As DNA, the CDR3 is TGTGCCAGCAGCCCGTCATCCCAGCATTTT.

This clone was counted only a few times. J is TRBJ1-4 and V is TRBV18; 8 nucleotides match TRBD1. Per the germline V gene, CDR1 is KGHSH and CDR2 is LQKENI. V gave up 5 bases and J gave up 0 bases; unmatched junction bases: 2. This CDR3 contains 15 residues. As DNA, the CDR3 is TGTGCCAGCTCAGGACAGGGCGCAACTAATGAAAAACTGTTTTTT. Protein: CASSGQGATNEKLFF.

About this clone: A junction boundary mismatches the germline segment, possibly from a read error. The genes are TRBV29-1 and TRBJ2-3; TRBD1 matches at 9 bases. The length of the CDR3 is 15 residues. CDR1 is SQVTM and CDR2 is ANQGSEA in the germline V gene. CDR3 region: CSVETGTGSRDTQYF. CDR3 DNA: TGCAGCGTTGAAACGGGGACAGGGAGCAGAGATACGCAGTATTTT.

The chain employs TRBV6-1 and TRBJ2-7; 11 bases map to TRBD2. Germline trimming cut 4 bases from V and 7 bases from J; bases unmatched to any gene: 6. This CDR3 has 14 residues. Germline assignment: CDR1 MNHNS and CDR2 SASEGT. The CDR3, as DNA: TGTGCCAGCAGTGTAGCGGGGGGGCCGTGGGAGCAGTACGTC. Amino acid sequence: CASSVAGGPWEQYV.

The CDR3 DNA reads TGTGCCAGCAGTTGGTGGGGGACGGAACAGCCCCAGCATTTT. Its protein product is CASSWWGTEQPQHF. V usage is TRBV2 and J usage is TRBJ1-5, with TRBD1 as a possible D gene (5 bases). Trimming took 5 bases from V and 7 from J, leaving 15 bases between them. This CDR3 region has 14 residues. CDR1 and CDR2 from the germline V gene are SNHLY and FYNNEI.

The chain couples TRBV5-1 to TRBJ1-2, with unresolved D. V lost 4 bases and J 6 bases, leaving 13 bases between the germline ends. CDR1 SGHRS and CDR2 YFSETQ come from the germline V gene. The CDR3 has 13 residues. CDR3 protein: CASSPTDPDGYTF. CDR3 bases: TGCGCCAGCAGCCCCACTGACCCGGATGGCTACACCTTC. The full variable domain, rest sourced from reference TRBV5-1 and TRBJ1-2, is KAGVTQTPRYLIKTRGQQVTLSCSPISGHRSVSWYQQTPGQGLQFLFEYFSETQRNKGNFPGRFSGRQFSNSRSEMNVSTLELGDSALYLCASSPTDPDGYTFGSGTRLTVV.

The CDR3 bases are TGTGCCAGTAGCACTGACCGGGACAGCGCTTACGAGCAGTACGTC. Its protein is CASSTDRDSAYEQYV. The chain has TRBV19 and TRBJ2-7; 7 bases align to TRBD1. The CDR3 is made up of 15 amino acids. Germline lookup yields CDR1 LNHDA and CDR2 SQIVND (reference sequence). Trimming at V came to 6 bases and at J to 4 bases, leaving 12 bases not matched to a gene.

V usage is TRBV25-1 and J usage is TRBJ1-1, with a tentative D call TRBD1 (6 bases). Germline V gene sequence: CDR1 MGHDK, CDR2 SYGVNS. The CDR3 covers 15 residues. Trimming removed 4 bases at V and 2 bases at J, with 14 bases between. The CDR3 coding sequence is TGTGCCAGCAGTGCCCTAACAGGGATTAACACTGAAGCTTTCTTT. The encoded protein is CASSALTGINTEAFF.

This clone showed up just a few times. The rearrangement links TRBV6-1 to TRBJ1-5; D is undetermined. The CDR3 sequence is 13 residues long. Germline V gene data show CDR1 as MNHNS and CDR2 as SASEGT. V lost 3 bases to trimming and J lost 6 bases, with 9 bases between them. In DNA, the CDR3 is TGTGCCAGCAGTGAGGGGTTGACTCAGCCCCAGCATTTT. It is translated as CASSEGLTQPQHF.

This chain links TRBV5-1 with TRBJ1-6; D unclear. V shed 4 bases and J shed 0 bases, with 17 bases lying between them. The CDR3 sequence is 18 residues long. CDR1 is SGHRS and CDR2 is YFSETQ in the germline V gene. The CDR3 DNA reads as TGCGCCAGCAGCGCCCGGGCCGAAAGGAGCTCCTATAATTCACCCCTCCACTTT. It translates to CASSARAERSSYNSPLHF.

V and J are TRBV3-1 (or the pseudogene TRBV3-2) and TRBJ1-3; possibly TRBD1 for D (5 bases). Trimming took 2 bases from V and 0 from J, leaving 14 bases between them. CDR3 length equals 17 residues. Germline V gene data show CDR1 as LGHDT and CDR2 as YNNKEL (reference sequence). The CDR3 DNA sequence: TGTGCCAGCAGCCAACTCTTTCAGGGACCCTCTGGAAACACCATATATTTT. It encodes CASSQLFQGPSGNTIYF.

This rearrangement joins TRBV5-1 to TRBJ2-3, with 11 bases identical to TRBD2. The CDR3 loop spans 14 amino acids. CDR1 is SGHRS and CDR2 is YFSETQ in the germline V gene. After removal of 4 bases from V and 5 bases from J, the junction contained 3 bases not matched to a gene. This CDR3 is CASSLGLAVDTQYF. CDR3 sequence (DNA): TGCGCCAGCAGCCTGGGACTAGCGGTAGATACGCAGTATTTT.

J is TRBJ1-1 and V is TRBV5-1; weak D call: TRBD1 (5 bases). Trimming removed 4 bases at V and 4 bases at J, with 14 bases between. The CDR3 loop spans 14 amino acids. Germline V gives CDR1 SGHRS, CDR2 YFSETQ. The CDR3 loop reads CASSKLGGTTEAFF. CDR3 DNA: TGCGCCAGCAGCAAGCTTGGGGGGACCACTGAAGCTTTCTTT.

The chain has TRBV28 and TRBJ2-5; D tentatively fits TRBD1 or TRBD2 (5 bases each). Trimming took 3 bases from V and 5 from J, leaving 13 bases between them. The CDR3 extends over 14 amino acids. The germline V gene encodes CDR1 MDHEN and CDR2 SYDVKM. In DNA form, the CDR3 reads TGTGCCAGCAGTTTGGGACCCCCTCGGGAGACCCAGTACTTC. Translation gives CASSLGPPRETQYF. Supplemented by reference TRBV28 and TRBJ2-5, the full variable domain reads DVKVTQSSRYLVKRTGEKVFLECVQDMDHENMFWYRQDPGLGLRLIYFSYDVKMKEKGDIPEGYSVSREKKERFSLILESASTNQTSMYLCASSLGPPRETQYFGPGTRLLVL.

The rearrangement joins TRBV30 to TRBJ2-3; D gene unclear. The CDR3 sequence is 13 residues long. CDR1 and CDR2 from the germline V gene are GTSNPN and SVGIG (reference sequence). The ends were cut back, 0 bases at V and 0 bases at J, with 4 bases in the middle. Here the CDR3 reads CAWSVVSTDTQYF. CDR3 sequence (DNA): TGTGCCTGGAGTGTGGTTAGCACAGATACGCAGTATTTT.

The DNA for the CDR3 is TGTGCCAGCAGCTTAGGTGTTACAGAACAGAATCAGCCCCAGCATTTT. Its protein product is CASSLGVTEQNQPQHF. The rearrangement uses TRBV11-2 and TRBJ1-5; D remains unclear. V lost 1 base to trimming and J lost 4 bases, with 14 bases between them. The CDR3 totals 16 residues. CDR1 is SGHAT, CDR2 FQNNGV, per germline.

This clone turned up a few times. The chain uses TRBV19 and TRBJ2-3; weak D call: TRBD2 (6 bases). Trimming left V 3 bases short and J 2 bases short, with 12 bases between. Germline V lookup: CDR1 LNHDA, CDR2 SQIVND (reference sequence). This CDR3 is 15 amino acids long. As DNA, the CDR3 is TGTGCCAGTAGTATTAGGCGGGGATACACAGATACGCAGTATTTT. Translated, it gives CASSIRRGYTDTQYF.

V gene TRBV3-1 (or the pseudogene TRBV3-2) combines with J gene TRBJ2-1; 9 bases agree with TRBD2. CDR1 and CDR2 from the germline V gene are LGHDT and YNNKEL (reference sequence). This CDR3 region has 16 residues. The trim removed 7 bases at V and 5 bases at J, leaving 12 bases unmatched. CDR3 sequence: CASTPWGGGAHNEQFF. CDR3 in DNA: TGTGCCAGCACCCCATGGGGCGGGGGGGCCCACAATGAGCAGTTCTTC.

The genes are TRBV27 and TRBJ1-2, with D maybe TRBD1 (5 bases). The CDR3 runs 13 residues. Germline V gene sequence: CDR1 MNHEY, CDR2 SMNVEV (reference sequence). The V end lost 3 bases, the J end lost 2 bases, and 7 bases lay between the germline ends. The CDR3 DNA is TGTGCCAGCAGTTTGGCAGGGAACTATGGCTACACCTTC. This translates into CASSLAGNYGYTF.